One sample yielded the 27 T cell receptor beta chains listed below, sequenced in a study of blood T cell repertoires in COVID-19. Measured with immunoSEQ multiplex PCR; TCRdb has only the in-frame clones, and not every one. Among some 110,000 clones, roughly 81% were seen once, and the ten largest hold less than 1.5%. Sequencing input: peripheral blood. The receptors were sampled from a man aged 35 to 55 with acute or convalescent COVID-19.

The J gene is TRBJ1-1, the V gene TRBV7-2; TRBD1 aligns across 7 bases. Losses at the gene ends were 3 bases for V and 5 bases for J; bases not matched to a gene: 3. The CDR3 has 13 residues. Looked up from germline, CDR1 is SGHTA and CDR2 is FQGNSA. CDR3 amino acids: CASSLGTATEAFF. The CDR3 nucleotides read TGTGCCAGCAGCTTGGGGACAGCTACTGAAGCTTTCTTT.

The chain has TRBV5-1 and TRBJ2-7, with 7 bases that match TRBD1. V lost 4 bases and J lost 2; bases outside the gene matches: 6. This CDR3 spans 14 amino acids. Germline V gene data show CDR1 as SGHRS and CDR2 as YFSETQ. Here the CDR3 reads CASSTGQATYEQYF. The CDR3 DNA reads TGCGCCAGCAGCACCGGACAGGCGACCTACGAGCAGTACTTC.

CDR3 amino acids: CAWRTGVGGNTIYF. In nucleotides, the CDR3 is TGTGCCTGGAGGACAGGGGTCGGTGGAAACACCATATATTTT. This chain links TRBV30 with TRBJ1-3; TRBD1 matches 8 bases. The CDR3 contains 14 residues. V was clipped by 3 bases and J by 3 bases; unmatched bases: 4. Germline assignment: CDR1 GTSNPN and CDR2 SVGIG (reference sequence).

The chain recombines TRBV29-1 with TRBJ1-2, with 9 bases aligning to TRBD1. This CDR3 is 16 amino acids long. The germline gives CDR1 SQVTM, CDR2 ANQGSEA. V dropped 3 bases and J dropped 9; count of bases not matched to a gene: 17. Here the CDR3 reads CSVEMDGGTGRMSYTF. CDR3 sequence (DNA): TGCAGCGTTGAGATGGACGGGGGGACAGGGAGGATGAGCTACACCTTC.

V and J are TRBV7-2 and TRBJ2-5; 7 bases align to TRBD2. J gave up 4 bases and V 5 bases, and 10 bases lay outside the gene matches. The CDR3 totals 15 residues. Germline V CDR1 and CDR2: SGHTA, FQGNSA. The CDR3 loop reads CASSPPGLRSETQYF. For the CDR3, the DNA is TGTGCCAGCAGCCCACCGGGACTACGCTCAGAGACCCAGTACTTC.

A word on this clone: Sequence at one end of the junction differs from germline and may be a read error. This chain links TRBV7-7 with TRBJ2-1, with 10 bases identical to TRBD2. Per germline, CDR1 SSHAT and CDR2 FNYEAQ (reference sequence). There are 15 residues in the CDR3. The CDR3 region has the DNA TGTGCTAGCAGCTTATCTAGCGGGGGTTACAATGAGCAGTTCTTC. The encoded protein is CASSLSSGGYNEQFF.

The CDR3 nucleotides are TGCGCCAGCAGCCCCAAAGGTGGGGGCGCGAAAATGAACACTGAAGCTTTCTTT. Protein: CASSPKGGGAKMNTEAFF. The chain combines TRBV5-1 with TRBJ1-1; D perhaps matches TRBD1 (6 bases). With 4 bases removed from V and 0 bases from J, the gap between germline ends came to 22 bases. This CDR3 has 18 amino acids. CDR1 is SGHRS, CDR2 YFSETQ, per germline. The full variable domain, rest sourced from reference TRBV5-1 and TRBJ1-1, is KAGVTQTPRYLIKTRGQQVTLSCSPISGHRSVSWYQQTPGQGLQFLFEYFSETQRNKGNFPGRFSGRQFSNSRSEMNVSTLELGDSALYLCASSPKGGGAKMNTEAFFGQGTRLTVV.

This clone was seen a few times. This CDR3 reads CASSSQRLLGDTIYF. The CDR3 DNA reads TGTGCCAGCAGCTCCCAAAGACTCCTCGGGGACACCATATATTTT. The genes are TRBV5-8 and TRBJ1-3; D is unresolved. This CDR3 contains 15 residues. V dropped 3 bases and J dropped 8 bases, with 18 bases sitting between them. Per the germline V gene, CDR1 is SGHTS and CDR2 is YDEGEE.

This clone was detected once. In DNA, the CDR3 is TGTGCCACCAGCAGAGAGGGCGGGAGGTTAAGTGAGACCCAGTACTTC. It translates to CATSREGGRLSETQYF. The rearrangement links TRBV15 to TRBJ2-5; 8 positions agree with TRBD2. Trimming removed 0 bases from V and 5 bases from J; junction bases left unmatched: 8. Germline CDR1 LNHNV, CDR2 YYDKDF (reference sequence). The CDR3 runs 16 residues.

V is TRBV19 and J is TRBJ1-2; D is ambiguous. V was clipped by 5 bases and J by 6 bases, with 13 bases between them. The CDR3 has 13 residues. Per germline, CDR1 LNHDA and CDR2 SQIVND (reference sequence). The DNA of the CDR3 is TGTGCCAGTAGTGCACGCCGGGGAGATGGCTACACCTTC. Encoded protein: CASSARRGDGYTF.

This chain joins TRBV4-1 and TRBJ2-7; 7 nucleotides line up with TRBD1. Germline values: CDR1 MGHRA, CDR2 YSYEKL. J was trimmed by 6 bases and V by 4 bases; bases with no gene match: 6. The CDR3 has 13 amino acids. The CDR3 is CASSRDRVGEQYF. In DNA form, the CDR3 reads TGCGCCAGCAGCCGCGACAGGGTAGGCGAGCAGTACTTC.

This clone was recorded a few times. The chain couples TRBV4-2 to TRBJ2-3; TRBD2 aligns across 10 bases. This CDR3 contains 17 residues. Germline assignment: CDR1 LGHNA and CDR2 YNFKEQ. The junction had 10 bases not matched to a gene; V was cut back by 1 base and J by 6 bases. CDR3 sequence reads: CASSQVGQRGGGDTQYF. The CDR3 DNA reads as TGTGCCAGCAGCCAAGTCGGACAGCGGGGGGGAGGGGATACGCAGTATTTT.

The gene calls are TRBV29-1 and TRBJ1-1, with TRBD1 matching 12 bases. The CDR3 has 13 residues. Trimming removed 7 bases from V and 4 bases from J; junction bases left unmatched: 4. Germline loops: CDR1 SQVTM, CDR2 ANQGSEA. This CDR3 reads CSAGQGAGTEAFF. In nucleotides, the CDR3 is TGCAGCGCGGGACAGGGGGCGGGCACTGAAGCTTTCTTT.

The gene calls are TRBV4-2 and TRBJ2-7; D ambiguous. Trimming shortened V by 0 bases and J by 0 bases, and 6 bases separated the two germline ends. The CDR3 has 14 amino acids. Germline CDR1 is LGHNA and CDR2 is YNFKEQ. Here the CDR3 DNA reads TGTGCCAGCAGCCAAGACACCGGCTCCTACGAGCAGTACTTC. Protein product: CASSQDTGSYEQYF.

This chain joins TRBV6-5 and TRBJ2-7; 11 bases line up with TRBD2. CDR1 is MNHEY and CDR2 is SVGAGI in the germline V gene. The V and J ends lost 5 bases and 4 bases, in that order; junction bases with no gene match: 4. This CDR3 is 14 amino acids long. The CDR3 here is CASSLSGRAYEQYF. The CDR3 nucleotides are TGTGCCAGCAGTCTTAGCGGGAGGGCTTACGAGCAGTACTTC.

The chain links TRBV4-3 to TRBJ1-4; 7 nucleotides match TRBD1. With 3 bases clipped from V and 8 bases from J, the junction kept 15 bases outside the gene matches. Germline CDR1 and CDR2: LGHNA and YSLEER. The length of the CDR3 is 17 residues. CDR3 residues: CASSQFPGSGGNEKLFF. CDR3 DNA: TGCGCCAGCAGCCAGTTCCCCGGATCAGGGGGGAACGAAAAACTGTTTTTT.

The V gene is TRBV30, the J gene TRBJ2-1; D gene uncertain. The CDR3 loop spans 12 amino acids. V was clipped by 0 bases and J by 9 bases, with 9 bases between them. The V gene's germline CDR1 is GTSNPN and CDR2 SVGIG (reference sequence). The CDR3 coding sequence is TGTGCCTGGAGTGTAGAGGTGGGTGAGCAGTTCTTC. Protein: CAWSVEVGEQFF.

The genes are TRBV5-4 and TRBJ2-7, with D maybe TRBD1 (5 bases). Germline assignment: CDR1 SGHNT and CDR2 YYREEE (reference sequence). Trimming took off 4 bases at V and 0 bases at J, with 8 bases between the two ends. CDR3 length: 13 amino acids. The CDR3 sequence is CASSPGHSYEQYF. CDR3 in DNA: TGTGCCAGCAGCCCCGGACACTCCTACGAGCAGTACTTC.

The table lists this clone with a count of one. The J gene is TRBJ2-3, the V gene TRBV6-4, with 10 bases lining up with TRBD2. The V gene end was trimmed by 6 bases and the J gene end by 1 base; junction bases not matched to a gene: 4. Germline loops: CDR1 MRHNA, CDR2 SNTAGT. CDR3 size: 15 residues. CDR3 residues: CASSVLAGGTDTQYF. The CDR3 nucleotides read TGTGCCAGCAGCGTCCTAGCGGGGGGCACAGATACGCAGTATTTT.

The J gene is TRBJ2-5, the V gene TRBV19; D gene ambiguous. The CDR3 has 15 amino acids. CDR1 and CDR2 (germline): LNHDA, SQIVND (reference sequence). The V end lost 4 bases, the J end lost 4 bases, and 16 bases lay between the germline ends. The CDR3: CASSTGQKHLETQYF. The DNA of the CDR3 is TGTGCCAGTAGTACTGGGCAGAAACATCTAGAGACCCAGTACTTC.

The rearrangement joins TRBV28 to TRBJ2-5, with a possible D match to TRBD2 (7 bases). Germline V CDR1 and CDR2: MDHEN, SYDVKM. Trimming pared 4 bases from V and 5 bases from J, leaving 17 bases between. The CDR3 totals 15 residues. The CDR3 protein is CASSSLGGGRETQYF. CDR3 in DNA: TGTGCCAGCAGTTCCTTGGGGGGGGGCCGGGAGACCCAGTACTTC.

CDR3 bases: TGTGCCAGCAGCGCCCGGGACTTGGCCGTAGATACGCAGTATTTT. Protein product: CASSARDLAVDTQYF. This chain joins TRBV9 and TRBJ2-3, with a tentative D call TRBD2 (6 bases). The V gene's germline CDR1 is SGDLS and CDR2 YYNGEE. Deletions cut 3 bases from V and 5 bases from J, with 16 bases between. CDR3 size: 15 residues.

This chain uses TRBV5-1 with TRBJ1-4; no definite D call. Trimming removed 4 bases from V and 0 bases from J, with 4 bases in between. CDR1 and CDR2 from the germline V gene are SGHRS and YFSETQ. CDR3 length: 13 amino acids. DNA of the CDR3: TGCGCCAGCAGCCCTGCAACTAATGAAAAACTGTTTTTT. Its protein is CASSPATNEKLFF.

V usage is TRBV15 and J usage is TRBJ2-2; 13 bases align to TRBD2. CDR1 and CDR2 (germline): LNHNV, YYDKDF (reference sequence). J lost 6 bases, V lost 5 bases, and 9 bases had no gene match. The CDR3 length is 17 residues. CDR3 in amino acids: CATSGPGLAGHSGELFF. Here the CDR3 DNA reads TGTGCCACCAGCGGGCCGGGACTAGCGGGACATTCCGGGGAGCTGTTTTTT.

The V call is TRBV27, the J call TRBJ2-7; 12 positions agree with TRBD2. Per germline, CDR1 MNHEY and CDR2 SMNVEV (reference sequence). CDR3 length: 17 amino acids. V lost 3 bases to trimming and J lost 3 bases; unmatched junction nucleotides: 9. The CDR3 protein is CASSLNWGLAGIYEQYF. The DNA for the CDR3 is TGTGCCAGCAGTTTGAACTGGGGACTAGCGGGCATCTACGAGCAGTACTTC.

The chain is built from TRBV6-5 and TRBJ2-6, with D maybe TRBD1 (5 bases). The CDR3 totals 15 residues. Trimming removed 6 bases from V and 2 bases from J, with 11 bases in between. The germline V gene has CDR1 MNHEY and CDR2 SVGAGI. The CDR3 DNA sequence: TGTGCCAGCAGCAGGGTGAGTGCTGGGGCCAACGTCCTGACTTTC. Encoded protein: CASSRVSAGANVLTF.

The V and J genes are TRBV5-5 and TRBJ2-1; the D gene is possibly TRBD2 (6 bases). Trimming pared 1 base from V and 9 bases from J, leaving 8 bases between. CDR1 and CDR2 (germline): SGHKS, YYEKEE (reference sequence). The CDR3 sequence is 12 residues long. CDR3 loop: CASSLWGGEQFF. Written as DNA, the CDR3 is TGTGCCAGCAGCTTGTGGGGAGGTGAGCAGTTCTTC.